This TCR beta chain was sequenced during a study of T cell responses to AZD1222 COVID-19 vaccine (dated by TCRdb to the early 2020s). At the level of the whole study: TCR sequencing covered 233 trial participants: around 210 given two doses of AZD1222 and around 26 given two doses of MenACWY control vaccine. Trial participants were enrolled by age into 18-55, 56-69 and 70-plus year subgroups, with roughly 150, 30 and 60 TCR-sequenced participants respectively.

The V end loses 5 bases and the J end loses 0 bases, and a stretch of 7 bases separates them. From a lookup of the germline V gene (reference sequence), CDR1 and CDR2 are GTSNPN and SVGIG. The CDR3, from cysteine to phenylalanine, totals 12 residues. Just the 36-base CDR3 DNA is kept, in frame starting at base 1. As for this clone: Its antigen remains undetermined. It has no much larger one-base neighbor in the sample; base qualities were not kept.

What the authors observed across the whole study: Vaccine-associated CD4 TCRs spanned the whole spike protein, with dominant responses in regions 160-218 and 743-854. Participants were mostly white British, with more females than males. The authors suggested clonal diversity may have been underestimated. Conclusions about previously exposed vaccinees are limited because only six or seven AZD1222 recipients were SARS-CoV-2 seropositive at baseline. A significant rise in spike-specific TCR breadth and depth was observed after two AZD1222 doses relative to day 0 and relative to MenACWY recipients. No day 14 peak-response samples were available, so repertoires were characterized only after the peak T cell response. Nearly half of unique spike-specific TCRs reportedly recognized epitopes outside regions mutated in the B.1.351 and B.1.1.7 variants. The 56-69-year group was small, and its depth increase did not reach significance, likely because of low power.

The CDR3 regions of human TCRbeta chains were analyzed by immunosequencing. On the study's bioinformatics: TCRs in the repertoires were matched against a reference library of SARS-CoV-2-specific TCRs that had been generated with the MIRA antigen-specificity platform. Breadth meant the fraction of unique TCRs that were SARS-CoV-2-associated, whereas depth meant the fraction of total T cells that were SARS-CoV-2-associated. Each spike-specific TCR was assigned to its reactive spike region and to a CD4 or CD8 class using the MIRA data. Log10-transformed breadth and depth values were compared by one-way ANOVA with Sidak's multiple comparisons tests. TCRdb mirrors the immuneACCESS table, restricted to in-frame sequences. Some clones are absent from its copies; in checked studies, under half trace to an unresolved V gene, and the reason for the others is unknown. D and trimming were read from the DNA, whereas the V and J calls and clone size are those reported in that table. Counted in this sample were about 270,000 clones; around 93% of them appeared once. The leading ten clones occupy around 0.57% of the sample.

In the paper's terms, the time point label means: about 28 days (+/-7) after the second vaccine dose. Because spike-specific TCR depth and breadth did not differ between the two schedules, AZD1222 recipients who got a second dose at roughly 4 weeks were pooled with those who got a second dose at roughly 12 weeks. Vaccinee samples were obtained from the UK trials COV001 and COV002, which included a single-blind randomized controlled phase 2/3 trial of AZD1222 (ChAdOx1 nCoV-19) in healthy adults. For TCRbeta chain sequencing, PBMC samples were collected from trial participants at day 0 and at day 28 after the second dose.

The input for sequencing was peripheral blood, taken 28 days after the second AZD1222 dose. The chain links TRBV30 with TRBJ1-1, with no confidently assigned D gene. The sequence derives from an adult who received the AZD1222 COVID-19 vaccine. The bases are TGTGCCTGGCAGATCATGAACACTGAAGCTTTCTTT. The translation is CAWQIMNTEAFF.